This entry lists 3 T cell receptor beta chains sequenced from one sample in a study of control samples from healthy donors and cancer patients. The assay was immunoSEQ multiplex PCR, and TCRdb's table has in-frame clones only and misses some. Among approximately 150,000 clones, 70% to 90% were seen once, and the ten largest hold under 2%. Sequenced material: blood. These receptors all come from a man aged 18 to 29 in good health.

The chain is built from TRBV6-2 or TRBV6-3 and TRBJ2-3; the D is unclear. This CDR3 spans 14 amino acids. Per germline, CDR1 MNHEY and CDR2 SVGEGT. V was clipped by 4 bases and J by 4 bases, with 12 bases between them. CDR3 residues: CASSLPPSSDTQYF. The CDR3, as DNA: TGTGCCAGCAGTTTGCCTCCGTCCTCAGATACGCAGTATTTT.

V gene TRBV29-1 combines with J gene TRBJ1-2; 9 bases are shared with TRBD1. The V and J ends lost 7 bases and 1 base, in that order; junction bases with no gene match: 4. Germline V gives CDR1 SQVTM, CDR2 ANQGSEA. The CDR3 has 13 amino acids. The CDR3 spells CSAWDRVNYGYTF. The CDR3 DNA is TGCAGCGCCTGGGACAGGGTTAACTATGGCTACACCTTC.

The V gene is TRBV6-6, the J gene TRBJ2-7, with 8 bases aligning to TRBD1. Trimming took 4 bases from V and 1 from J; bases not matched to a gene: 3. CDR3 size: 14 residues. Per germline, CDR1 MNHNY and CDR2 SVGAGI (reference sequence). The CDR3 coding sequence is TGTGCCAGCAGTTCACAGGGGGTGTCCTACGAGCAGTACTTC. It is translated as CASSSQGVSYEQYF.